This passage covers 12 T cell receptor beta chains from one sample sequenced in a study of blood T cell repertoires in COVID-19. Profiled with immunoSEQ multiplex PCR; TCRdb holds only in-frame clones, not every one. The sample has 150,000 to 200,000 clones, approximately 80% seen once. The material sequenced was peripheral blood. The receptors come from a woman over 75 with active or convalescent COVID-19.

The chain has TRBV5-8 and TRBJ1-5; possible D gene TRBD1, 5 bases. This CDR3 comprises 15 residues. The V end was cut by 0 bases, the J end by 2 bases, with 9 bases between. Germline V gene sequence: CDR1 SGHTS, CDR2 YDEGEE. CDR3 residues: CASSLAGQRNQPQHF. As DNA, the CDR3 is TGTGCCAGCAGCTTGGCCGGACAACGCAATCAGCCCCAGCATTTT.

This clone has a single count. This chain connects TRBV7-9 to TRBJ2-2, with 9 bases matching TRBD1. CDR1 is SEHNR and CDR2 is FQNEAQ in the germline V gene (reference sequence). This CDR3 spans 16 amino acids. The V gene end was trimmed by 5 bases and the J gene end by 4 bases; junction bases not matched to a gene: 8. CDR3 sequence: CASSPDRGRITGELFF. CDR3 DNA: TGTGCCAGCAGCCCGGACAGGGGCCGTATCACCGGGGAGCTGTTTTTT. The variable domain in full, completed from reference TRBV7-9 and TRBJ2-2, reads DTGVSQNPRHKITKRGQNVTFRCDPISEHNRLYWYRQTLGQGPEFLTYFQNEAQLEKSRLLSDRFSAERPKGSFSTLEIQRTEQGDSAMYLCASSPDRGRITGELFFGEGSRLTVL.

The chain uses TRBV13 and TRBJ1-1, with TRBD1 matching 7 bases. V shed 4 bases, J shed 4 bases, and the junction held 6 bases outside the gene matches. This CDR3 has 14 residues. The germline V gene encodes CDR1 PRHDT and CDR2 FYEKMQ (reference sequence). CDR3 sequence: CASSYIQGSTEAFF. DNA for the CDR3: TGTGCCAGCAGCTACATACAGGGGAGCACTGAAGCTTTCTTT.

The V call is TRBV18, the J call TRBJ2-3; 10 bases agree with TRBD1. Germline V gene lookup returns CDR1 KGHSH and CDR2 LQKENI. This CDR3 region has 15 residues. V dropped 4 bases and J dropped 11; count of bases not matched to a gene: 12. Here the CDR3 DNA reads TGTGCCAGCTCACTAGACAGGGGGCCGGTCTTTTTGCAGTATTTT. Protein product: CASSLDRGPVFLQYF.

The chain recombines TRBV21-1 with TRBJ1-6; the table's D call, TRBD1, was not checked against the DNA. TRBV21-1 is a documented pseudogene. The CDR3 has 16 amino acids. In DNA, the CDR3 is TGTGCCAGCAGAAATAACGAGAGCCAGGTCAATTCACCCCTCCACTTT. Translating it yields CASRNNESQVNSPLHF.

The CDR3 here is CASVTSAPDAGTQYF. As DNA, the CDR3 is TGTGCCAGCGTAACCTCCGCCCCGGACGCGGGGACCCAGTACTTC. This sequence joins TRBV7-9 and TRBJ2-5; perhaps TRBD2 as D (5 bases). Germline loops: CDR1 SEHNR, CDR2 FQNEAQ (reference sequence). The V end was cut by 8 bases, the J end by 7 bases, with 23 bases between. This CDR3 is built from 15 residues. Full variable domain (missing parts from reference TRBV7-9 and TRBJ2-5): DTGVSQNPRHKITKRGQNVTFRCDPISEHNRLYWYRQTLGQGPEFLTYFQNEAQLEKSRLLSDRFSAERPKGSFSTLEIQRTEQGDSAMYLCASVTSAPDAGTQYFGPGTRLLVL.

The chain recombines TRBV10-3 with TRBJ1-1; D is possibly TRBD1 (5 bases). This CDR3 spans 13 amino acids. Germline CDR1 ENHRY, CDR2 SYGVKD. V was cut by 6 bases and J by 3 bases, with 11 bases left in between. The CDR3, as DNA: TGTGCCATCAGGAAAGGGGAGGACACTGAAGCTTTCTTT. Translating gives CAIRKGEDTEAFF.

The chain has TRBV6-1 and TRBJ1-2; 8 bases match TRBD1. The CDR3 has 15 amino acids. Per germline, CDR1 MNHNS and CDR2 SASEGT. Trimming removed 1 base from V and 4 bases from J; junction bases left unmatched: 5. The CDR3: CASSEGPDRVYGYTF. CDR3 nucleotides: TGTGCCAGCAGTGAAGGACCGGACAGGGTCTATGGCTACACCTTC.

The genes are TRBV7-2 and TRBJ2-7; perhaps TRBD1 as D (6 bases). Trimming removed 0 bases from V and 0 bases from J, with 9 bases in between. CDR3 length equals 15 residues. Germline V CDR1 and CDR2: SGHTA, FQGNSA. DNA of the CDR3: TGTGCCAGCAGCTTAGCTCCGGACAGCTCCTACGAGCAGTACTTC. This gives the protein CASSLAPDSSYEQYF.

CDR3 sequence (DNA): TGTGCCAGCAGCTTGACAGGGGCCCCTAAGAACACTGAAGCTTTCTTT. The encoded protein is CASSLTGAPKNTEAFF. This chain connects TRBV13 to TRBJ1-1; 8 bases map to TRBD1. V lost 3 bases to trimming and J lost 1 base; unmatched junction nucleotides: 7. Germline values: CDR1 PRHDT, CDR2 FYEKMQ (reference sequence). CDR3 size: 16 residues.

V and J are TRBV15 and TRBJ1-2; no reliable D call. This CDR3 is built from 12 residues. V was trimmed by 0 bases and J by 5 bases, leaving 4 bases between them. The germline V gene encodes CDR1 LNHNV and CDR2 YYDKDF (reference sequence). The CDR3 nucleotides read TGTGCCACCAGCAGAGACCGTTATGGCTACACCTTC. Translating it yields CATSRDRYGYTF.

This clone was picked up a small number of times. The rearrangement links TRBV9 to TRBJ1-2, with 12 nucleotides matching TRBD1. The CDR3 sequence is 12 residues long. Germline CDR1 and CDR2: SGDLS and YYNGEE. The ends lost 4 bases at V and 13 bases at J; junction bases unmatched: 5. The CDR3 spells CASSPGQGAATF. The DNA for the CDR3 is TGTGCCAGCAGCCCGGGACAGGGGGCCGCCACCTTC.